The 29 T cell receptor beta chains presented below share a single source sample, sequenced in a study of shared clonotypes between healthy human individuals. Measured with immunoSEQ multiplex PCR; TCRdb has only the in-frame clones, and not every one. The sample records approximately 1.1 million clones, approximately 80% being singletons. Material for sequencing was memory CD4+ T cells from PBMCs. Described subset: CD45RA-negative fraction. These TCRs come from a man aged 18 to 30 in good health. Some clones in this sample may be carry-over from other donors' samples.

The V and J genes are TRBV5-5 and TRBJ2-1; the D call may be TRBD1 or TRBD2 (5 bases each). Germline CDR1 SGHKS, CDR2 YYEKEE (reference sequence). The CDR3 has 14 amino acids. With 6 bases removed from V and 7 bases from J, the gap between germline ends came to 17 bases. CDR3 protein: CASIPGQGRNEQFF. In DNA form, the CDR3 reads TGTGCCAGCATCCCGGGGCAGGGCCGGAATGAGCAGTTCTTC.

The chain uses TRBV5-1 and TRBJ2-7, with TRBD1 as a possible D gene (6 bases). The germline V and J ends were trimmed by 4 bases and 2 bases, with 10 bases remaining between them. Germline values: CDR1 SGHRS, CDR2 YFSETQ. The CDR3 is made up of 13 amino acids. CDR3 region: CASSRDIPYEQYF. The CDR3 DNA follows: TGCGCCAGCAGCCGGGACATTCCCTACGAGCAGTACTTC.

This chain uses TRBV11-2 with TRBJ2-5, with 7 nucleotides matching TRBD1. CDR1 and CDR2 from the germline V gene are SGHAT and FQNNGV. The CDR3 loop spans 13 amino acids. The V gene end was trimmed by 5 bases and the J gene end by 4 bases; junction bases not matched to a gene: 4. CDR3 loop: CASSPDRVETQYF. In nucleotides, the CDR3 is TGTGCCAGCAGCCCTGACAGGGTAGAGACCCAGTACTTC.

The chain employs TRBV5-1 and TRBJ1-4; 8 bases are a match to TRBD1. Germline values: CDR1 SGHRS, CDR2 YFSETQ. This CDR3 has 15 amino acids. Germline trimming cut 4 bases from V and 7 bases from J; bases unmatched to any gene: 9. CDR3 bases: TGCGCCAGCAGCCGGACAGGGAGCGGTGGTGAAAAACTGTTTTTT. The encoded protein is CASSRTGSGGEKLFF.

On this clone: This specimen includes other DNA sequences encoding the same CDR3. The chain uses TRBV18 and TRBJ2-7; 11 bases match TRBD1. This CDR3 is 15 amino acids long. With 3 bases clipped from V and 2 bases from J, the junction kept 3 bases outside the gene matches. Germline CDR1 reads KGHSH; CDR2 reads LQKENI. The CDR3 DNA reads as TGTGCCAGCTCACCCGGGACAGGGGGTACCTACGAGCAGTACTTC. It encodes CASSPGTGGTYEQYF.

Turning to this clone: Other DNA sequences of this sample code for an identical CDR3. This chain uses TRBV12-5 with TRBJ1-1; D is possibly TRBD1 (6 bases). The V end lost 1 base, the J end lost 8 bases, and 11 bases lay between the germline ends. Per the germline V gene, CDR1 is LGHNT and CDR2 is FRNRAP. The CDR3 is made up of 13 amino acids. In nucleotides, the CDR3 is TGTGCTAGTGGTTTGGACGCCGGGACAGAAGCTTTCTTT. Protein: CASGLDAGTEAFF.

The gene calls are TRBV19 and TRBJ2-4; 7 positions agree with TRBD2. Germline CDR1 LNHDA, CDR2 SQIVND (reference sequence). The CDR3 has 15 amino acids. Germline trimming cut 4 bases from V and 1 base from J; bases unmatched to any gene: 4. In nucleotides, the CDR3 is TGTGCCAGTAGTAGACTAGCACGGGCCAAAAACATTCAGTACTTC. Encoded protein: CASSRLARAKNIQYF. The full variable domain, its missing parts supplied by reference TRBV19 and TRBJ2-4, is DGGITQSPKYLFRKEGQNVTLSCEQNLNHDAMYWYRQDPGQGLRLIYYSQIVNDFQKGDIAEGYSVSREKKESFPLTVTSAQKNPTAFYLCASSRLARAKNIQYFGAGTRLSVL.

This clone was found once. This chain uses TRBV7-2 with TRBJ1-1; no clear D. The length of the CDR3 is 15 residues. Trimming pared 5 bases from V and 0 bases from J, leaving 13 bases between. The V gene's germline CDR1 is SGHTA and CDR2 FQGNSA. The CDR3 region has the DNA TGTGCCAGCAGCCTACGGACGGGGATGAACACTGAAGCTTTCTTT. It encodes CASSLRTGMNTEAFF.

This clone was detected only once. At the DNA level, this CDR3 is encoded by other sequences in the same sample as well. This chain connects TRBV5-1 to TRBJ2-1, with TRBD2 matching 9 bases. V was pared by 2 bases and J by 4 bases, with 4 bases of the junction left unmatched. This CDR3 is built from 15 residues. Germline CDR1 and CDR2: SGHRS and YFSETQ. CDR3 loop: CASSFLAGTYNEQFF. In DNA form, the CDR3 reads TGCGCCAGCAGCTTTCTAGCGGGAACTTACAATGAGCAGTTCTTC.

The J gene is TRBJ2-5, the V gene TRBV6-1, with D hard to call. The CDR3 is 13 amino acids. The germline V gene has CDR1 MNHNS and CDR2 SASEGT. Trimming stripped 6 bases from V and 5 bases from J, with 13 bases between. The DNA of the CDR3 is TGTGCCAGCAGCTGGGAAGGGTTGGAGACCCAGTACTTC. This sequence encodes CASSWEGLETQYF.

A note on this clone: The same CDR3 is also encoded by other DNA sequences in this sample. This sequence joins TRBV5-1 and TRBJ2-2, with unresolved D. This CDR3 is 11 amino acids long. Germline loops: CDR1 SGHRS, CDR2 YFSETQ. The V end lost 5 bases, the J end lost 6 bases, and 5 bases lay between the germline ends. The CDR3 is CASRDSGELFF. The CDR3 nucleotides read TGCGCCAGCAGAGACTCCGGGGAGCTGTTTTTT. The variable domain in full, with the rest retrieved from reference TRBV5-1 and TRBJ2-2, is KAGVTQTPRYLIKTRGQQVTLSCSPISGHRSVSWYQQTPGQGLQFLFEYFSETQRNKGNFPGRFSGRQFSNSRSEMNVSTLELGDSALYLCASRDSGELFFGEGSRLTVL.

The sample holds one count of this clone. This chain uses TRBV28 with TRBJ1-5, with a possible D match to TRBD1 (6 bases). CDR1 and CDR2 from the germline V gene are MDHEN and SYDVKM. V lost 5 bases to trimming and J lost 4 bases, with 12 bases between them. The CDR3 spans 14 residues. DNA for the CDR3: TGTGCCAGCAGTCATAACGACAGGAATCAGCCCCAGCATTTT. Translated, it gives CASSHNDRNQPQHF.

This clone showed up many times. This sequence joins TRBV10-2 and TRBJ2-3, with 7 bases aligning to TRBD2. The CDR3 totals 14 residues. Unmatched junction bases numbered 6, after V lost 8 bases and J lost 1 base. From germline, CDR1 is WSHSY and CDR2 SAAADI. In nucleotides, the CDR3 is TGCGCCAGCGAGGTGGGAGGGGGCACAGATACGCAGTATTTT. Translating gives CASEVGGGTDTQYF.

This CDR3 reads CASSLAGARGYGYTF. The DNA of the CDR3 is TGTGCCAGCAGCTTAGCAGGGGCGAGGGGCTATGGCTACACCTTC. The chain combines TRBV7-9 with TRBJ1-2; D is perhaps TRBD1 (5 bases). V was clipped by 0 bases and J by 4 bases, with 12 bases between them. The germline gives CDR1 SEHNR, CDR2 FQNEAQ (reference sequence). This CDR3 has 15 amino acids.

This sequence joins TRBV5-4 and TRBJ2-5; D is possibly TRBD1 or TRBD2 (7 bases each). Per germline, CDR1 SGHNT and CDR2 YYREEE (reference sequence). The CDR3 has 15 residues. Deletions cut 2 bases from V and 5 bases from J, with 16 bases between. The CDR3 nucleotides are TGTGCCAGCAGCTTCCAGACAGGGAGGGAGGAGACCCAGTACTTC. Translating it yields CASSFQTGREETQYF.

The CDR3 sequence is CASSLMGENTGELFF. The DNA for the CDR3 is TGTGCCAGCAGCTTAATGGGCGAGAACACCGGGGAGCTGTTTTTT. V gene TRBV7-3 combines with J gene TRBJ2-2; no clear D gene. Germline values: CDR1 SGHTA, CDR2 FQGTGA. V gave up 1 base and J gave up 1 base, with 7 bases separating them. The CDR3 loop spans 15 amino acids.

Remarks on this clone: A far larger clone is only one base removed, so a read error is likely. The same CDR3 also results from other DNA sequences found in this sample. The chain links TRBV18 to TRBJ1-1, with TRBD1 identical over 7 bases. The CDR3 has 13 amino acids. V lost 6 bases, J lost 1 base, and 2 bases stayed unmatched. Germline CDR1 KGHSH, CDR2 LQKENI. CDR3 sequence: CASSRQGNTEAFF. CDR3 sequence (DNA): TGTGCCAGCTCCCGACAGGGGAACACTGAAGCTTTCTTT.

This clone was detected only a few times. V gene TRBV19 combines with J gene TRBJ1-2; TRBD1 might be the D (6 bases). Germline V lookup: CDR1 LNHDA, CDR2 SQIVND (reference sequence). This CDR3 region has 12 residues. Trimming shortened V by 3 bases and J by 8 bases, and 10 bases separated the two germline ends. CDR3 DNA sequence: TGTGCCAGTAGTATGGGGGCACGGGGCTACACCTTC. As protein: CASSMGARGYTF.

For the CDR3, the DNA is TGTGCCAGCAGTTTAGAGGGAATAGATACGCAGTATTTT. Protein: CASSLEGIDTQYF. J is TRBJ2-3 and V is TRBV28, with TRBD2 as a possible D gene (5 bases). The CDR3 has 13 amino acids. Germline V CDR1 and CDR2: MDHEN, SYDVKM. The V end lost 2 bases, the J end lost 5 bases, and 8 bases lay between the germline ends. The full variable domain, its missing parts supplied by reference TRBV28 and TRBJ2-3, is DVKVTQSSRYLVKRTGEKVFLECVQDMDHENMFWYRQDPGLGLRLIYFSYDVKMKEKGDIPEGYSVSREKKERFSLILESASTNQTSMYLCASSLEGIDTQYFGPGTRLTVL.

V is TRBV1 and J is TRBJ1-3; TRBD1, as called in the table, went unchecked against the DNA. TRBV1 is a listed pseudogene. This CDR3 region has 15 residues. The CDR3 nucleotides read TGCACCAGCAGCCAAGGGACAGGGGGAGGAAACACCATATATTTT. It translates to CTSSQGTGGGNTIYF.

The chain links TRBV6-5 to TRBJ2-5; D is ambiguous. The V and J ends lost 2 bases and 1 base respectively, with 8 bases between them. The CDR3 is 14 amino acids. Looked up from germline, CDR1 is MNHEY and CDR2 is SVGAGI. The CDR3 region has the DNA TGTGCCAGCAGTTACCTCGGAATCCAAGAGACCCAGTACTTC. Translation gives CASSYLGIQETQYF.

The chain employs TRBV7-8 and TRBJ2-2, with D perhaps matching TRBD1 (5 bases). The CDR3 is made up of 14 amino acids. CDR1 and CDR2 (germline): SGHVS, FQNEAQ. V was pared by 3 bases and J by 5 bases, with 10 bases between. CDR3 in DNA: TGTGCCAGCAGCTTGACAGAAACTACCGGGGAGCTGTTTTTT. Its protein is CASSLTETTGELFF.

CDR3 in DNA: TGTGCCAGCAGCGAAAGGTACACCGGGGAGCTGTTTTTT. Translating it yields CASSERYTGELFF. The chain is built from TRBV9 and TRBJ2-2, with D hard to call. Per the germline V gene, CDR1 is SGDLS and CDR2 is YYNGEE. Trimming took off 3 bases at V and 3 bases at J, with 6 bases between the two ends. The CDR3 spans 13 residues.

The chain links TRBV7-9 to TRBJ1-3; no definite D call. Trimming pared 3 bases from V and 4 bases from J, leaving 16 bases between. This CDR3 region has 16 residues. CDR1 is SEHNR and CDR2 is FQNEAQ in the germline V gene (reference sequence). In nucleotides, the CDR3 is TGTGCCAGCAGCTTCCGACGTGCGGAGAGGGGAAACACCATATATTTT. Translation: CASSFRRAERGNTIYF.

This clone showed up many times. The V gene is TRBV7-2, the J gene TRBJ1-2; D is ambiguous. Deletions cut 4 bases from V and 5 bases from J, with 11 bases between. This CDR3 has 13 residues. Germline assignment: CDR1 SGHTA and CDR2 FQGNSA. This chain's CDR3 is CASSSSRLYGYTF. CDR3 DNA sequence: TGTGCCAGCAGCTCCTCTAGGTTGTATGGCTACACCTTC.

The chain uses TRBV2 and TRBJ1-1, with 8 bases lining up with TRBD1. Trimming cost V 2 bases and J 4 bases; bases outside gene matches: 6. This CDR3 comprises 15 residues. CDR1 and CDR2 from the germline V gene are SNHLY and FYNNEI. The DNA for the CDR3 is TGTGCCAGCAGTGAACAGGGGGCGGGGAGCACTGAAGCTTTCTTT. Its protein is CASSEQGAGSTEAFF.

The chain recombines TRBV7-3 with TRBJ2-2, with D tentatively TRBD1 or TRBD2 (5 bases each). The length of the CDR3 is 14 residues. The germline gives CDR1 SGHTA, CDR2 FQGTGA. Trimming took off 5 bases at V and 6 bases at J, with 13 bases between the two ends. CDR3 DNA: TGTGCCAGCAGCCCCGGGACCCGCCCCGGGGAGCTGTTTTTT. Translating it yields CASSPGTRPGELFF.

The genes are TRBV28 and TRBJ2-5, with a tentative D call TRBD1 (6 bases). Germline V gives CDR1 MDHEN, CDR2 SYDVKM. The CDR3 has 18 amino acids. Trimming shortened V by 6 bases and J by 5 bases, and 28 bases separated the two germline ends. CDR3 in DNA: TGTGCCAGCAGGTACGCCACCGGGCCAGGGGCGACCGGGGAGACCCAGTACTTC. It is translated as CASRYATGPGATGETQYF.

The rearrangement joins TRBV7-9 to TRBJ1-3; D gene ambiguous. Germline values: CDR1 SEHNR, CDR2 FQNEAQ (reference sequence). The V end was cut by 0 bases, the J end by 0 bases, with 9 bases between. CDR3 length: 16 amino acids. The CDR3 here is CASSLAGQSSGNTIYF. As DNA, the CDR3 is TGTGCCAGCAGCTTAGCAGGGCAATCCTCTGGAAACACCATATATTTT.